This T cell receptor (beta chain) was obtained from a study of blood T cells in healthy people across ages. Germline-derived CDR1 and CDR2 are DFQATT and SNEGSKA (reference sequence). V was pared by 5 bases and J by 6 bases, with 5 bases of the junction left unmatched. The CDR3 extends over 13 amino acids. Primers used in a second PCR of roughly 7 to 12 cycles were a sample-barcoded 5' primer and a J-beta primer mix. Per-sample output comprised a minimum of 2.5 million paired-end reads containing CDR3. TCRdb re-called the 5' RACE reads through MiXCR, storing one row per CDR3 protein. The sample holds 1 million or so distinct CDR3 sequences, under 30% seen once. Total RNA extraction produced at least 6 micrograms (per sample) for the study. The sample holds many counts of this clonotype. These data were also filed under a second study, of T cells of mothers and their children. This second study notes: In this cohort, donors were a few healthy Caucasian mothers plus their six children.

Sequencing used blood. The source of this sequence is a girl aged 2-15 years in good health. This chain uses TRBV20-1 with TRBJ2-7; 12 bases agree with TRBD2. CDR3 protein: CSAGRLAGVEQYF. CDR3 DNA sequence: TGCAGTGCTGGCCGACTAGCGGGAGTCGAGCAGTACTTC.